Each of the 17 T cell receptor beta chains below was sequenced from the same sample in a study of blood T cell repertoires in COVID-19. The assay was immunoSEQ multiplex PCR, and TCRdb's table has in-frame clones only and misses some. The top ten clones hold more than 1% of a sample with some 90,000 clones, less than 90% of them seen once. Sequencing was carried out using peripheral blood. The source is a man older than 75 with active or convalescent COVID-19.

The V call is TRBV5-6, the J call TRBJ1-6; no reliable D call. From germline, CDR1 is SGHDT and CDR2 YYEEEE. This CDR3 is built from 15 residues. Trimming took off 0 bases at V and 6 bases at J, with 10 bases between the two ends. For the CDR3, the DNA is TGTGCCAGCAGCTTGGACAGTTTGGGTAATTCACCCCTCCACTTT. Its protein is CASSLDSLGNSPLHF.

The V call is TRBV28, the J call TRBJ1-1, with a possible D match to TRBD1 (5 bases). Germline loops: CDR1 MDHEN, CDR2 SYDVKM. The CDR3 runs to 14 residues. V was shortened by 6 bases and J by 2 bases, with 13 bases between the two germline ends. In DNA form, the CDR3 reads TGTGCCAGCAGGAGCGGGGGAGTTAACACTGAAGCTTTCTTT. Its protein product is CASRSGGVNTEAFF.

The chain recombines TRBV6-6 with TRBJ2-7; no clear D gene. CDR1 and CDR2 (germline): MNHNY, SVGAGI (reference sequence). The CDR3 sequence is 15 residues long. Trimming removed 0 bases at V and 6 bases at J, with 15 bases between. The CDR3 DNA reads as TGTGCCAGCAGTTACTCGAGCCGTACCGCGAGCGAGCAGTACTTC. Its protein product is CASSYSSRTASEQYF.

This clone has a handful of counts. The chain uses TRBV5-1 and TRBJ1-1, with 8 bases fitting TRBD1. Looked up from germline, CDR1 is SGHRS and CDR2 is YFSETQ. The CDR3 runs to 13 residues. The junction had 3 bases not matched to a gene; V was cut back by 3 bases and J by 5 bases. The CDR3 DNA is TGCGCCAGCAGCTCAGGGGGCGAGACTGAAGCTTTCTTT. Translating it yields CASSSGGETEAFF.

The genes are TRBV5-1 and TRBJ2-2; D is possibly TRBD2 (5 bases). CDR3 length: 13 amino acids. The V gene's germline CDR1 is SGHRS and CDR2 YFSETQ. Trimming took off 6 bases at V and 1 base at J, with 7 bases between the two ends. DNA of the CDR3: TGCGCCAGCAACAGCGGGAACACCGGGGAGCTGTTTTTT. Its protein is CASNSGNTGELFF.

V is TRBV7-8 and J is TRBJ2-3, with TRBD2 identical over 7 bases. The germline V gene has CDR1 SGHVS and CDR2 FQNEAQ. CDR3 length: 15 amino acids. The junction had 12 bases not matched to a gene; V was cut back by 5 bases and J by 7 bases. The CDR3 region has the DNA TGTGCCAGCAGCACCGGGACTTTCAGCGGGAATACGCAGTATTTT. Translating it yields CASSTGTFSGNTQYF.

The chain joins TRBV15 to TRBJ1-1; D might be TRBD1 (5 bases). Trimming took off 0 bases at V and 5 bases at J, with 10 bases between the two ends. The CDR3 spans 14 residues. CDR1 and CDR2 (germline): LNHNV, YYDKDF (reference sequence). CDR3 in amino acids: CATSRDIRGTEAFF. The CDR3 DNA reads TGTGCCACCAGCAGAGATATAAGGGGAACTGAAGCTTTCTTT.

The chain uses TRBV2 and TRBJ2-6; weak D call: TRBD1 (5 bases). V was pared by 7 bases and J by 0 bases, with 16 bases between. CDR3 length: 17 amino acids. Looked up from germline, CDR1 is SNHLY and CDR2 is FYNNEI. CDR3 DNA sequence: TGTGCCAGCACCGCCCAGGACACCCTCTCTGGGGCCAACGTCCTGACTTTC. Translating gives CASTAQDTLSGANVLTF.

About this clone itself: In the same sample, other DNA sequences code for this CDR3. This chain connects TRBV18 to TRBJ1-6; TRBD1 matches at 7 bases. V dropped 3 bases and J dropped 4; count of bases not matched to a gene: 0. CDR1 is KGHSH, CDR2 LQKENI, per germline. The CDR3 loop spans 14 amino acids. CDR3 in DNA: TGTGCCAGCTCACCGACAGGGTATAATTCACCCCTCCACTTT. Translating gives CASSPTGYNSPLHF.

The chain has TRBV4-2 and TRBJ2-1, with TRBD2 matching over 8 bases. The CDR3 covers 16 residues. The germline CDR1 and CDR2 sequences are LGHNA and YNFKEQ. V lost 4 bases and J lost 9; bases outside the gene matches: 14. The CDR3 bases are TGTGCCAGCAGCCCACAAGCAAGCGGGAGTGTTGGTGAGCAGTTCTTC. Its translation is CASSPQASGSVGEQFF.

The V gene is TRBV19, the J gene TRBJ1-1; D gene unclear. This CDR3 has 14 amino acids. Between the trimmed V and J ends, which lost 1 base and 3 bases, there was a span of 9 bases. Per germline, CDR1 LNHDA and CDR2 SQIVND (reference sequence). CDR3 sequence: CASSIVGLYTEAFF. In DNA, the CDR3 is TGTGCCAGTAGTATAGTTGGGCTTTACACTGAAGCTTTCTTT. The whole variable domain, remainder taken from reference TRBV19 and TRBJ1-1, is DGGITQSPKYLFRKEGQNVTLSCEQNLNHDAMYWYRQDPGQGLRLIYYSQIVNDFQKGDIAEGYSVSREKKESFPLTVTSAQKNPTAFYLCASSIVGLYTEAFFGQGTRLTVV.

This sequence joins TRBV29-1 and TRBJ1-1; 7 nucleotides align to TRBD1. After removal of 7 bases from V and 0 bases from J, the junction contained 5 bases not matched to a gene. CDR3 length: 13 residues. Germline V CDR1 and CDR2: SQVTM, ANQGSEA. CDR3 sequence: CSAVGQLNTEAFF. In DNA, the CDR3 is TGCAGCGCCGTGGGACAGTTGAACACTGAAGCTTTCTTT.

The J gene is TRBJ1-2, the V gene TRBV5-5; no clear D gene. The CDR3 is made up of 15 amino acids. Trimming removed 0 bases from V and 4 bases from J, with 13 bases in between. Germline CDR1 and CDR2: SGHKS and YYEKEE (reference sequence). The CDR3 sequence: CASSLAPADFYGYTF. The CDR3 DNA is TGTGCCAGCAGCTTGGCCCCGGCGGACTTCTATGGCTACACCTTC.

The chain couples TRBV11-2 to TRBJ2-3; weak D call: TRBD2 (6 bases). The V gene lost 2 bases and the J gene lost 5 bases, with 17 bases spanning the gap. Germline assignment: CDR1 SGHAT and CDR2 FQNNGV. The CDR3 loop spans 16 amino acids. The CDR3 DNA reads TGTGCCAGCAGCTTAACAACTAGCCAAACCGAAGATACGCAGTATTTT. The encoded protein is CASSLTTSQTEDTQYF.

This chain joins TRBV12-3 or TRBV12-4 and TRBJ1-3; D is undetermined. This CDR3 contains 13 residues. V was clipped by 3 bases and J by 0 bases, with 3 bases between them. CDR3 DNA: TGTGCCAGCAGTTTCTACTCTGGAAACACCATATATTTT. Protein: CASSFYSGNTIYF.

The chain combines TRBV12-3 or TRBV12-4 with TRBJ1-2; the D gene is possibly TRBD1 (6 bases). The CDR3 totals 13 residues. Between the trimmed V and J ends, which lost 6 bases and 2 bases, there was a span of 10 bases. Written as DNA, the CDR3 is TGTGCCAGCAGAGCAGGGGCGAACTATGGCTACACCTTC. Its translation is CASRAGANYGYTF.

The CDR3 region has the DNA TGTGCCAGCAGTGGACAGTACCAAGAGACCCAGTACTTC. It encodes CASSGQYQETQYF. This rearrangement joins TRBV7-8 to TRBJ2-5; D possibly corresponds to TRBD1 (6 bases). Deletions cut 6 bases from V and 0 bases from J, with 8 bases between. Looked up from germline, CDR1 is SGHVS and CDR2 is FQNEAQ. CDR3 size: 13 residues.